The subject of this entry is one T cell receptor (beta chain). This sample was taken from a study of CD8 T cells in Susac syndrome. Study overall: Within the sequenced Susac syndrome patient group, about six exhibited active disease and eight were in remission.

After extraction with the RNeasy kit, roughly 0.5 to 1 ug of the RNA was reverse transcribed using random hexamers. In TCRdb, the immunoSEQ multiplex PCR reads were re-called with MiXCR into one record per CDR3 protein. This sample has 95,000 to 150,000 distinct CDR3 sequences; about 94% occur once, and the top ten carry about 0.3%. This TCR came from a human donor with Susac syndrome. The sample consisted of CD8+ T cells from PBMCs.

In DNA form, the CDR3 reads TGTGCCAGCAGACCCGAGGGTAGGAACACTGAAGCTTTCTTT. It translates to CASRPEGRNTEAFF. The chain carries TRBV25-1 and TRBJ1-1; D remains unclear. CDR1 and CDR2 (germline): MGHDK, SYGVNS. V gave up 6 bases and J gave up 1 base, with 12 bases separating them. CDR3 length equals 14 residues.